This T cell receptor beta chain was recorded in a study of blood T cells in healthy people across ages. The use of a sample-barcoded 5' primer and a J-beta primer mix characterized a second PCR of 7 to 11 cycles. Each cDNA was tagged by a template-switch adaptor containing 12 random nucleotides. TCRdb itself ran the 5' RACE reads through MiXCR, one entry per CDR3 protein. The sample has about 1.5 million distinct CDR3 sequences, approximately 43% seen once. This receptor was taken from a woman in her late teens or twenties in good health. The sequencing sample was made of blood.

The CDR3: CASSAGPRYNEQFF. For the CDR3, the DNA is TGTGCCAGCAGTGCGGGGCCTAGGTACAATGAGCAGTTCTTC. The chain is built from TRBV6-5 and TRBJ2-1; maybe TRBD2 (6 bases). Germline CDR1 reads MNHEY; CDR2 reads SVGAGI. This CDR3 has 14 residues. The germline V and J ends were trimmed by 5 bases and 4 bases, with 12 bases remaining between them.